This T cell receptor (beta chain) derives from a study of shared T cell receptors in the human thymus. The CDR3 extends over 14 amino acids. Trimming left V 0 bases short and J 0 bases short, with 6 bases between. CDR1 and CDR2 (germline): SGDLS, YYNGEE. The repertoire was sequenced with immunoSEQ multiplex PCR; TCRdb's copy has only in-frame clones and lacks some. The profile covers 600,000 to 900,000 clones, with 70% to 90% appearing a single time and about 0.011% taken by the ten largest. Another study also made use of these data, one on human thymus T cells. According to that study: Infants served as donors; they were healthy and Finnish and were having corrective surgery for congenital heart defects. Obtained as resections during corrective heart surgery, the thymus tissue was then studied. There appeared to be biased usage of V and J genes in thymic and blood repertoires. Related studies found that unrelated individuals share highly overlapping thymic repertoires.

Specimen: thymocytes. J is TRBJ2-5 and V is TRBV9; D is possibly TRBD1 (6 bases). The TCR originated in a girl under three years old with a congenital heart defect. The CDR3 sequence is CASSVAGDQETQYF. The CDR3 coding sequence is TGTGCCAGCAGCGTAGCAGGGGACCAAGAGACCCAGTACTTC. Based on the CDR3 plus reference TRBV9 and TRBJ2-5, the full variable domain is DSGVTQTPKHLITATGQRVTLRCSPRSGDLSVYWYQQSLDQGLQFLIQYYNGEERAKGNILERFSAQQFPDLHSELNLSSLELGDSALYFCASSVAGDQETQYFGPGTRLLVL.